This TCR beta chain was retrieved from a study of breast tumors, draining lymph nodes, adjacent tissues. Study-wide findings and caveats: Tumor TCR diversity was below lymph nodes but above nontumor tissue. Data fit most tumor T cells coming from lymph node, expanding in tumor. That most tumor T cells come from lymph nodes remained unproven. Luminal-like breast cancer showed significantly higher tumor–nontumor repertoire similarity than basal-like.

CDR3 size: 14 residues. Unmatched junction bases numbered 5, after V lost 11 bases and J lost 2 bases. This clonotype was detected many times. Its antigen is unidentified. MiXCR was run by TCRdb on the multiplex PCR reads, yielding one entry per CDR3 protein. Of about 180,000 distinct CDR3 sequences listed, 33% are singletons. The lymph nodes were axillary draining lymph nodes from breast cancer patients. The V and J genes are TRBV6-7 and TRBJ1-3, with TRBD1 matching over 11 bases. TRBV6-7 is filed as an ORF, its function uncertain. The specimen sequenced was axillary lymph node tissue. The sequence was collected from a female donor with breast cancer. Some clones in this sample may be carry-over from other donors' samples. CDR3 coding DNA: TGTGCCGGTGGACAGGGGGCAGCTGGAAACACCATATATTTT. Encoded protein: CAGGQGAAGNTIYF.